These 5 T cell receptor beta chains came from one sample sequenced in a study of cytomegalovirus exposure and HLA in healthy donors (dated by TCRdb to about 2017). Library preparation employed the immunoSEQ multiplex PCR assay. The table was pulled from immuneACCESS by TCRdb, which kept in-frame rearrangements only. Such tables lose some clones; where checked, under half of the loss comes from unresolved V genes, and the rest has no known cause. The sample includes 150,000 to 200,000 clones, with 80% to 85% observed a single time. The leading ten clones occupy less than 1.5% of the sample. Sequenced material: PBMCs. The receptors shown here come from a woman in her twenties or thirties in good health and CMV-seronegative.

This clone was observed a handful of times. The rearrangement uses TRBV19 and TRBJ2-2; D call uncertain. The CDR3 runs 14 residues. CDR1 and CDR2 from the germline V gene are LNHDA and SQIVND (reference sequence). V was clipped by 3 bases and J by 4 bases, with 9 bases between them. DNA of the CDR3: TGTGCCAGTAGTATCGGTGGTACCACCGGGGAGCTGTTTTTT. Translated, it gives CASSIGGTTGELFF.

CDR3 in DNA: TGTGCCATCAGTGCAGGACTAGCGGGAGAGGCGTACCAAGAGACCCAGTACTTC. This encodes CAISAGLAGEAYQETQYF. The chain employs TRBV10-3 and TRBJ2-5, with 13 bases matching TRBD2. The CDR3 has 18 residues. V lost 4 bases to trimming and J lost 0 bases; unmatched junction nucleotides: 8. Germline-derived CDR1 and CDR2 are ENHRY and SYGVKD.

The V call is TRBV27, the J call TRBJ1-1; D is possibly TRBD1 (5 bases). CDR3 size: 16 residues. CDR1 and CDR2 from the germline V gene are MNHEY and SMNVEV (reference sequence). The V gene lost 3 bases and the J gene lost 4 bases, with 18 bases spanning the gap. CDR3 DNA: TGTGCCAGCAGTTTCAAGGGGCCGGAAGTCGGCACTGAAGCTTTCTTT. Encoded protein: CASSFKGPEVGTEAFF.

V is TRBV6-1 and J is TRBJ1-5; D uncertain. Germline values: CDR1 MNHNS, CDR2 SASEGT. CDR3 length equals 13 residues. CDR3 DNA sequence: TGTGCTTCGAGCCCAGACTTCAATCAGCCCCAGCATTTT. Translated, it gives CASSPDFNQPQHF.

About this clone: A much bigger clone sits one base away, suggesting this may be a read error. Other nucleotide sequences from this sample produce the same CDR3. In DNA, the CDR3 is TGTGCCAGCAGCTTGGGACAGGGGAACACCGGGGAGCTGTTTTTT. The encoded protein is CASSLGQGNTGELFF. This rearrangement joins TRBV7-9 to TRBJ2-2; TRBD1 aligns across 9 bases. With 3 bases clipped from V and 1 base from J, the junction kept 0 bases outside the gene matches. This CDR3 contains 15 residues. Germline CDR1 reads SEHNR; CDR2 reads FQNEAQ (reference sequence). Full variable domain (rest looked up from reference TRBV7-9 and TRBJ2-2): DTGVSQNPRHKITKRGQNVTFRCDPISEHNRLYWYRQTLGQGPEFLTYFQNEAQLEKSRLLSDRFSAERPKGSFSTLEIQRTEQGDSAMYLCASSLGQGNTGELFFGEGSRLTVL.